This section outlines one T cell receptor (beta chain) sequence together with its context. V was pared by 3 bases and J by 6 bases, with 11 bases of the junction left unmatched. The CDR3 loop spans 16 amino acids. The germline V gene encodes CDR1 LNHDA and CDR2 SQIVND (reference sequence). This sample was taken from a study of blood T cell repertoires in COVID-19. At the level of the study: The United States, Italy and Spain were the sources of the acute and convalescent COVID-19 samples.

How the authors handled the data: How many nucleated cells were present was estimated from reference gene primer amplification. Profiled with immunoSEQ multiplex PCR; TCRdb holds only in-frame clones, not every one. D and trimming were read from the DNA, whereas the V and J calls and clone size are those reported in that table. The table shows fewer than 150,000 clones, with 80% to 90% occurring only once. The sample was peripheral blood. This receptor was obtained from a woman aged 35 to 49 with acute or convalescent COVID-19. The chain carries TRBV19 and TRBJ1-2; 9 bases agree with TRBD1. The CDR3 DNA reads TGTGCCAGTAGTATCACAGGACAGGGGAAGTCCCATGGCTACACCTTC. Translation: CASSITGQGKSHGYTF.